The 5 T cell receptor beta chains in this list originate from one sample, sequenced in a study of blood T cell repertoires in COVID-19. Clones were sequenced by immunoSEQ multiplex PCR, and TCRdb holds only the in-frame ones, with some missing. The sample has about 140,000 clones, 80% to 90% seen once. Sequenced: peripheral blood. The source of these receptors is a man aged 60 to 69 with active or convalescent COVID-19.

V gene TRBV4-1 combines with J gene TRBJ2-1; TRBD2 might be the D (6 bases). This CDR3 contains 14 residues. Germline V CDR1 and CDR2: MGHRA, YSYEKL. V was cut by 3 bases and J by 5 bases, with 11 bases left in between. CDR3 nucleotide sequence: TGCGCCAGCAGCCACATACTAGCCGACAATGAGCAGTTCTTC. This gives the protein CASSHILADNEQFF.

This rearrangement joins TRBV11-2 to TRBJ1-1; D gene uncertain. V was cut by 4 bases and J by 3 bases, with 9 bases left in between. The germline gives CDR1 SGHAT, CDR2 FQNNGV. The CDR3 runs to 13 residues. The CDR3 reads CASSSQMDTEAFF. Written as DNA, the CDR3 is TGTGCCAGCAGCTCCCAGATGGACACTGAAGCTTTCTTT.

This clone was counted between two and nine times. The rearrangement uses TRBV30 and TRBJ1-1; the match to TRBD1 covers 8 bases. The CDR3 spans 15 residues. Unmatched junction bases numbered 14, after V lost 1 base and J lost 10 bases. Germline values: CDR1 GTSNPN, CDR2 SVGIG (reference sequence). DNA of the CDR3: TGTGCCTGGAGTGGAAGAGGGGTCGACAGGGGAAGAGCTTTCTTT. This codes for CAWSGRGVDRGRAFF.

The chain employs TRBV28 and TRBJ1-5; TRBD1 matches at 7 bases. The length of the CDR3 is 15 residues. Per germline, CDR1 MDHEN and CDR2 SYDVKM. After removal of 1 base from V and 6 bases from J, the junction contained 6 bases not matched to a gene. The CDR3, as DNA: TGTGCCAGCAGTTTATTGGGCAGGGGGGTTCAGCCCCAGCATTTT. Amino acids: CASSLLGRGVQPQHF.

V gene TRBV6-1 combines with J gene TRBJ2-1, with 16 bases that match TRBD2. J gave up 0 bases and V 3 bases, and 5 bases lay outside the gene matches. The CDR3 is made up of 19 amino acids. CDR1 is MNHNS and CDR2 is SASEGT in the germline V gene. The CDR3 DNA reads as TGTGCCAGCAGTGAGTGGGGACTAGCGGGAGGGAGCTCCTACAATGAGCAGTTCTTC. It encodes CASSEWGLAGGSSYNEQFF.